The 31 T cell receptor beta chains in this list originate from one sample, sequenced in a study of blood T cell repertoires in COVID-19. Using immunoSEQ multiplex PCR, the repertoire was profiled, and TCRdb retains in-frame clones only, with some absent. Among about 98,000 clones listed, more than 75% were seen once. Sequencing was performed on peripheral blood. The receptor source for this set is a man older than 75 with acute or convalescent COVID-19.

This chain connects TRBV10-3 to TRBJ1-3, with a possible D match to TRBD1 (6 bases). The CDR3 consists of 15 residues. The V and J ends lost 5 bases and 2 bases respectively, with 13 bases between them. Germline CDR1 ENHRY, CDR2 SYGVKD. The CDR3 DNA reads as TGTGCCATCAGTCCCCGACAGGATACTGGAAACACCATATATTTT. Residues: CAISPRQDTGNTIYF.

The rearrangement uses TRBV7-9 and TRBJ1-1, with D possibly being TRBD1 (5 bases). CDR3 length: 12 residues. The V gene lost 6 bases and the J gene lost 8 bases, with 13 bases spanning the gap. Germline assignment: CDR1 SEHNR and CDR2 FQNEAQ (reference sequence). In nucleotides, the CDR3 is TGTGCCAGCAGTCCAAAAGGGGCCGAAGCTTTCTTT. Its translation is CASSPKGAEAFF.

V is TRBV10-3 and J is TRBJ2-7; D perhaps matches TRBD1 (6 bases). V gave up 6 bases and J gave up 1 base, with 13 bases separating them. CDR3 size: 14 residues. The germline V gene encodes CDR1 ENHRY and CDR2 SYGVKD. CDR3 sequence reads: CAISFGQSSYEQYF. Here the CDR3 DNA reads TGTGCCATCAGCTTTGGACAGTCGTCCTACGAGCAGTACTTC.

The CDR3 loop is CSVTKGASNEKLFF. The CDR3 nucleotides read TGCAGCGTTACAAAAGGGGCCTCTAATGAAAAACTGTTTTTT. This chain uses TRBV29-1 with TRBJ1-4; D may be TRBD1 (5 bases). The germline V gene encodes CDR1 SQVTM and CDR2 ANQGSEA. The germline V and J ends were trimmed by 5 bases and 3 bases, with 13 bases remaining between them. This CDR3 has 14 amino acids. Looking up the rest from reference TRBV29-1 and TRBJ1-4 gives the full variable domain: SAVISQKPSRDICQRGTSLTIQCQVDSQVTMMFWYRQQPGQSLTLIATANQGSEATYESGFVIDKFPISRPNLTFSTLTVSNMSPEDSSIYLCSVTKGASNEKLFFGSGTQLSVL.

The gene calls are TRBV4-3 and TRBJ1-2, with D uncertain. CDR1 is LGHNA and CDR2 is YSLEER in the germline V gene. The CDR3 loop spans 15 amino acids. Trimming shortened V by 5 bases and J by 2 bases, and 15 bases separated the two germline ends. In DNA form, the CDR3 reads TGCGCCAGCAGCTTCGAGGGCGAGGCAAACTATGGCTACACCTTC. Its translation is CASSFEGEANYGYTF.

The V and J genes are TRBV5-6 and TRBJ2-5; 13 nucleotides line up with TRBD2. This CDR3 region has 16 residues. Germline V gene lookup returns CDR1 SGHDT and CDR2 YYEEEE. Trimming took 2 bases from V and 4 from J; bases not matched to a gene: 5. Here the CDR3 DNA reads TGTGCCAGCAGCTTATTTGGGACTAGCGGGATAGAGACCCAGTACTTC. Its translation: CASSLFGTSGIETQYF.

The chain employs TRBV19 and TRBJ2-2; tentative D call: TRBD2 (6 bases). Trimming removed 3 bases from V and 4 bases from J, with 12 bases in between. CDR3 size: 15 residues. Germline-derived CDR1 and CDR2 are LNHDA and SQIVND (reference sequence). In DNA form, the CDR3 reads TGTGCCAGTAGTATTAAAGGAGGGACCACCGGGGAGCTGTTTTTT. As protein: CASSIKGGTTGELFF.

This chain joins TRBV15 and TRBJ2-5, with 9 positions matching TRBD2. This CDR3 region has 16 residues. With 6 bases clipped from V and 3 bases from J, the junction kept 11 bases outside the gene matches. CDR1 LNHNV and CDR2 YYDKDF come from the germline V gene (reference sequence). The CDR3 is CATRAYRQREEETQYF. CDR3 sequence (DNA): TGTGCCACCAGGGCGTATCGACAGCGGGAGGAAGAGACCCAGTACTTC.

CDR3 DNA sequence: TGTGCCAGCAGCGGCGCTAGCGGAGAAGAGACCCAGTACTTC. Translated, it gives CASSGASGEETQYF. The chain couples TRBV2 to TRBJ2-5; 7 positions agree with TRBD2. The trim removed 6 bases at V and 3 bases at J, leaving 7 bases unmatched. This CDR3 contains 14 residues. CDR1 and CDR2 from the germline V gene are SNHLY and FYNNEI. Drawing the rest from reference TRBV2 and TRBJ2-5, the complete variable domain is EPEVTQTPSHQVTQMGQEVILRCVPISNHLYFYWYRQILGQKVEFLVSFYNNEISEKSEIFDDQFSVERPDGSNFTLKIRSTKLEDSAMYFCASSGASGEETQYFGPGTRLLVL.

This chain joins TRBV7-9 and TRBJ2-7; TRBD1 aligns across 9 bases. V shed 5 bases and J 3 bases; nucleotides not matched to a gene: 2. Germline CDR1 reads SEHNR; CDR2 reads FQNEAQ (reference sequence). CDR3 length: 13 residues. CDR3 nucleotide sequence: TGTGCCAGCAGCACGGACAGGGGCTACGAGCAGTACTTC. It translates to CASSTDRGYEQYF.

V and J are TRBV6-1 and TRBJ2-7; 7 nucleotides line up with TRBD2. Germline CDR1 reads MNHNS; CDR2 reads SASEGT. This CDR3 has 16 residues. The V segment lost 4 bases and the J segment 0 bases; nucleotides outside the gene matches: 9. The CDR3 protein is CASSGLGRPSSYEQYF. The CDR3 DNA sequence: TGTGCCAGCAGTGGCCTCGGGAGGCCAAGCTCCTACGAGCAGTACTTC.

The chain employs TRBV29-1 and TRBJ1-2; unclear D gene. The germline CDR1 and CDR2 sequences are SQVTM and ANQGSEA. V lost 5 bases, J lost 3 bases, and 13 bases lay in between. The CDR3 totals 13 residues. The DNA for the CDR3 is TGCAGCGTTCGGGATCCCGGCGACTATGGCTACACCTTC. This translates into CSVRDPGDYGYTF.

This chain uses TRBV30 with TRBJ2-3; 11 positions agree with TRBD2. Germline V gene lookup returns CDR1 GTSNPN and CDR2 SVGIG (reference sequence). Trimming took 2 bases from V and 5 from J; bases not matched to a gene: 3. The CDR3 is 14 residues long. The CDR3 spells CAWSSGLAGDTQYF. DNA of the CDR3: TGTGCCTGGAGTTCAGGACTAGCGGGAGATACGCAGTATTTT.

The chain joins TRBV5-1 to TRBJ2-7, with D tentatively TRBD2 (6 bases). Trimming shortened V by 4 bases and J by 6 bases, and 20 bases separated the two germline ends. This CDR3 has 15 amino acids. CDR1 and CDR2 (germline): SGHRS, YFSETQ. This CDR3 reads CASSEGSGVGGEQYF. CDR3 sequence (DNA): TGCGCCAGCAGCGAAGGTAGCGGCGTCGGGGGCGAGCAGTACTTC.

This chain uses TRBV27 with TRBJ2-7, with D possibly matching TRBD1 (5 bases). Between the trimmed V and J ends, which lost 3 bases and 0 bases, there was a span of 12 bases. The CDR3 sequence is 15 residues long. CDR1 and CDR2 (germline): MNHEY, SMNVEV (reference sequence). The CDR3 region has the DNA TGTGCCAGCAGTTTTACAGGCCCGAGCTCCTACGAGCAGTACTTC. Protein sequence: CASSFTGPSSYEQYF.

The V and J genes are TRBV6-2 or TRBV6-3 and TRBJ1-1, with TRBD1 identical over 10 bases. Germline CDR1 and CDR2: MNHEY and SVGEGT. The trim removed 3 bases at V and 2 bases at J, leaving 6 bases unmatched. The CDR3 has 16 amino acids. Written as DNA, the CDR3 is TGTGCCAGCAGTTATCCGACAGGGGGCGCAAACACTGAAGCTTTCTTT. Amino acids: CASSYPTGGANTEAFF.

The V call is TRBV30, the J call TRBJ1-4, with D possibly TRBD1 on 5 matching bases. This CDR3 contains 16 residues. V gave up 3 bases and J gave up 2 bases, with 16 bases separating them. Germline assignment: CDR1 GTSNPN and CDR2 SVGIG (reference sequence). This CDR3 is CAWRRTSQVTNEKLFF. DNA of the CDR3: TGTGCCTGGAGACGGACATCTCAGGTCACTAATGAAAAACTGTTTTTT.

By share, this clone ranks as medium-sized. This sequence joins TRBV19 and TRBJ1-5, with 7 bases fitting TRBD1. The CDR3 extends over 17 amino acids. Germline V CDR1 and CDR2: LNHDA, SQIVND (reference sequence). V lost 7 bases, J lost 0 bases, and 12 bases stayed unmatched. CDR3 protein: CASTLRDRPNSNQPQHF. CDR3 nucleotides: TGTGCCAGTACCCTCCGGGACAGACCAAATAGCAATCAGCCCCAGCATTTT. The variable domain in full, with the rest retrieved from reference TRBV19 and TRBJ1-5, is DGGITQSPKYLFRKEGQNVTLSCEQNLNHDAMYWYRQDPGQGLRLIYYSQIVNDFQKGDIAEGYSVSREKKESFPLTVTSAQKNPTAFYLCASTLRDRPNSNQPQHFGDGTRLSIL.

This clone was seen once. The chain has TRBV5-5 and TRBJ2-1, with a weak D call TRBD1 (6 bases). The V gene lost 2 bases and the J gene lost 8 bases, with 17 bases spanning the gap. The CDR3 covers 15 residues. From germline, CDR1 is SGHKS and CDR2 YYEKEE (reference sequence). CDR3 region: CASSLQGKMAYEQFF. CDR3 in DNA: TGTGCCAGCAGCTTACAGGGAAAAATGGCATATGAGCAGTTCTTC. Together with reference TRBV5-5 and TRBJ2-1, the CDR3 gives the full variable domain: DAGVTQSPTHLIKTRGQQVTLRCSPISGHKSVSWYQQVLGQGPQFIFQYYEKEERGRGNFPDRFSARQFPNYSSELNVNALLLGDSALYLCASSLQGKMAYEQFFGPGTRLTVL.

This clone was picked up many times. The chain recombines TRBV28 with TRBJ2-2, with 9 nucleotides matching TRBD1. This CDR3 has 15 amino acids. Germline V gene lookup returns CDR1 MDHEN and CDR2 SYDVKM. CDR3 bases: TGTGCGTACCGACCCGGGACAGGGCACACCGGGGAGCTGTTTTTT. Translation gives CAYRPGTGHTGELFF.

The chain combines TRBV19 with TRBJ1-5; 9 bases align to TRBD1. After removal of 9 bases from V and 4 bases from J, the junction contained 13 bases not matched to a gene. This CDR3 region has 16 residues. Per germline, CDR1 LNHDA and CDR2 SQIVND (reference sequence). The CDR3 loop is CASQIAGQGRNQPQHF. The CDR3 bases are TGTGCCAGCCAAATCGCGGGACAGGGTAGGAATCAGCCCCAGCATTTT.

The chain has TRBV10-3 and TRBJ1-2; D gene ambiguous. Per the germline V gene, CDR1 is ENHRY and CDR2 is SYGVKD. Trimming cost V 0 bases and J 5 bases, with 7 bases left between them. The CDR3 extends over 13 amino acids. CDR3 bases: TGTGCCATCAGTGAGTCGTCAGGTTATGGCTACACCTTC. Amino acids: CAISESSGYGYTF.

This clone was recorded a few times. The chain is built from TRBV6-5 and TRBJ2-1, with TRBD2 matching 7 bases. The CDR3 is 15 residues long. Per the germline V gene, CDR1 is MNHEY and CDR2 is SVGAGI. J lost 0 bases, V lost 6 bases, and 5 bases had no gene match. The CDR3 DNA follows: TGTGCCAGCAGCCCACGGACTAGCTCCTACAATGAGCAGTTCTTC. This gives the protein CASSPRTSSYNEQFF.

Only a few counts were recorded for this clone. The V gene is TRBV28, the J gene TRBJ1-2; 10 bases are shared with TRBD1. Germline CDR1 MDHEN, CDR2 SYDVKM. With 6 bases clipped from V and 2 bases from J, the junction kept 6 bases outside the gene matches. CDR3 length: 15 amino acids. CDR3 in DNA: TGTGCCAGCAGGCTAGAGGGACAGGGGAACTATGGCTACACCTTC. This translates into CASRLEGQGNYGYTF.

This chain joins TRBV27 and TRBJ1-1; TRBD1 agrees at 8 bases. Germline V gene lookup returns CDR1 MNHEY and CDR2 SMNVEV (reference sequence). Trimming cost V 5 bases and J 3 bases; bases outside gene matches: 8. This CDR3 is 15 amino acids long. The CDR3 sequence is CASSRRTGSYTEAFF. In DNA form, the CDR3 reads TGTGCCAGCAGTCGGCGGACAGGGTCGTACACTGAAGCTTTCTTT.

The chain links TRBV28 to TRBJ2-3; D is uncertain. The CDR3 length is 13 residues. V lost 6 bases to trimming and J lost 3 bases, with 10 bases between them. Germline lookup yields CDR1 MDHEN and CDR2 SYDVKM. The CDR3 region has the DNA TGTGCCAGCAGGGATCCGACAACAGATACGCAGTATTTT. Protein sequence: CASRDPTTDTQYF.

V gene TRBV5-6 combines with J gene TRBJ1-1; D perhaps matches TRBD1 (5 bases). This CDR3 has 15 amino acids. Per the germline V gene, CDR1 is SGHDT and CDR2 is YYEEEE. Trimming removed 6 bases from V and 4 bases from J, with 19 bases in between. CDR3 nucleotides: TGTGCCAGCACCCTTGTCGGCAGGGTGTTCACTGAAGCTTTCTTT. This translates into CASTLVGRVFTEAFF.

This chain uses TRBV10-3 with TRBJ2-7; D may be TRBD2 (6 bases). Trimming cost V 3 bases and J 6 bases, with 15 bases left between them. The germline V gene has CDR1 ENHRY and CDR2 SYGVKD. The CDR3 is 14 amino acids. The CDR3 sequence: CAISDSGLQSEQYF. CDR3 sequence (DNA): TGTGCCATCAGTGACTCGGGACTGCAAAGCGAGCAGTACTTC.

The chain links TRBV7-2 to TRBJ2-5, with 9 nucleotides matching TRBD2. The junction had 7 bases not matched to a gene; V was cut back by 0 bases and J by 5 bases. Germline V gene data show CDR1 as SGHTA and CDR2 as FQGNSA. This CDR3 is built from 16 residues. CDR3 nucleotides: TGTGCCAGCAGCTTAGCGCGGCGGGGGGGCCATGAGACCCAGTACTTC. This encodes CASSLARRGGHETQYF.

The rearrangement links TRBV28 to TRBJ1-5; 12 nucleotides line up with TRBD1. Germline trimming cut 6 bases from V and 7 bases from J; bases unmatched to any gene: 7. The germline gives CDR1 MDHEN, CDR2 SYDVKM. The CDR3 consists of 15 residues. CDR3 amino acids: CASRGTGGGGQPQHF. CDR3 nucleotides: TGTGCCAGCAGGGGGACAGGGGGCGGGGGACAGCCCCAGCATTTT. The complete variable domain, with remaining parts taken from reference TRBV28 and TRBJ1-5, reads DVKVTQSSRYLVKRTGEKVFLECVQDMDHENMFWYRQDPGLGLRLIYFSYDVKMKEKGDIPEGYSVSREKKERFSLILESASTNQTSMYLCASRGTGGGGQPQHFGDGTRLSIL.

The chain carries TRBV18 and TRBJ1-6; 7 nucleotides match TRBD1. The germline CDR1 and CDR2 sequences are KGHSH and LQKENI. The CDR3 contains 15 residues. Trimming at V came to 0 bases and at J to 10 bases, leaving 6 bases not matched to a gene. The DNA for the CDR3 is TGTGCCAGCTCACCACCAGGGACAGTTTCCTCACCCCTCCACTTT. Translation: CASSPPGTVSSPLHF.